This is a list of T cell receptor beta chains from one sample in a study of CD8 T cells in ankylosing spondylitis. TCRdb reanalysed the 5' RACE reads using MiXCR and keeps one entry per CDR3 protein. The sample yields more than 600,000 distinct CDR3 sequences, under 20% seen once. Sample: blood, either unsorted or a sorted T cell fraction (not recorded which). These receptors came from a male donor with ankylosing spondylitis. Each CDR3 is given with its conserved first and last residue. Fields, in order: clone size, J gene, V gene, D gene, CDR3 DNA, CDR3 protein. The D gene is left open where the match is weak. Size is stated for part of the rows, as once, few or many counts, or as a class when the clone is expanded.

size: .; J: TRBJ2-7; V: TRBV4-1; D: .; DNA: TGCGCCAGCAGCCAAGGACCTGGACTTCCCTACGAGCAGTACTTC; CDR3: CASSQGPGLPYEQYF
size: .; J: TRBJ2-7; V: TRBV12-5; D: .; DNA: TGTGCTAGTGCCACGACCGGGCTCTCCTACGAGCAGTACTTC; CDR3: CASATTGLSYEQYF
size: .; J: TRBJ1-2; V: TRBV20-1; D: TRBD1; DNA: TGCAGTGCTAGGGAACGGACAGGGAATGGCTACACCTTC; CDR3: CSARERTGNGYTF
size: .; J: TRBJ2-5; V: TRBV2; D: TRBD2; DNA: TGTGCCAGCAGCCTACTAGCGGGGTATCAAGAGACCCCGTACTTC; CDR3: CASSLLAGYQETPYF
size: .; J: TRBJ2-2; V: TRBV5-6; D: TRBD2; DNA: TGTGCCAGCAGCTTTACTAAGCGGGGGGACACCGGGGAGCTGTTTTTT; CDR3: CASSFTKRGDTGELFF
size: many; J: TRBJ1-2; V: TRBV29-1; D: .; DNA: TGCAGCGTTGAATCGGGACCTAACTATGGCTACACCTTC; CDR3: CSVESGPNYGYTF
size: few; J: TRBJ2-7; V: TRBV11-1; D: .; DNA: TGTGCCAGCAGCTTAAACGGCGCCCGGGACAATGGACCCGAGCAGTACTTC; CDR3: CASSLNGARDNGPEQYF
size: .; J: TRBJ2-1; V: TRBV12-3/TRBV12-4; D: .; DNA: TGTGCCAGCAGTAAACAGGGAGGTGGGCAGTTCTTC; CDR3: CASSKQGGGQFF
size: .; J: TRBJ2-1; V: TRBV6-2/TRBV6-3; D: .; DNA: TGTGCCAGCGATCCGATAAGGGGGGGCGAGCAGTTCTTC; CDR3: CASDPIRGGEQFF
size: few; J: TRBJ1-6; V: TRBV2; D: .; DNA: TGTGCCAGCACCGAGCACGGGCTTAATTCACCCCTCCACTTT; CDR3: CASTEHGLNSPLHF
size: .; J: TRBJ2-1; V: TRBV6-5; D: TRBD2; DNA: TGTGCCAGCAGTTACTCCAGCGGGAGGGCCTACAATGAGCAGTTCTTC; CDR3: CASSYSSGRAYNEQFF
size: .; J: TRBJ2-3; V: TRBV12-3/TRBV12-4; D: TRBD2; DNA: TGTGCCAGCAGCCCGACTAGCGGGGGTAATACGCAGTATTTT; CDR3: CASSPTSGGNTQYF
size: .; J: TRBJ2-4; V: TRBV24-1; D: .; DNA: TGTGCCACCAGTGAGGGAGCTGAGGGCAAAAACATTCAGTACTTC; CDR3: CATSEGAEGKNIQYF
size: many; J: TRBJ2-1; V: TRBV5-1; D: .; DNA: TGCGCCAGCAGCCCCCTGGGGGGAGGTCACAATGAGCAGTTCTTC; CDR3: CASSPLGGGHNEQFF
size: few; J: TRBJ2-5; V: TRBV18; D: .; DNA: TGTGCCAGCTCACCAGAGGGGTGGGAGACCCAGTACTTC; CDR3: CASSPEGWETQYF
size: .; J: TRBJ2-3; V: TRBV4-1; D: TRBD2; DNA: TGCGCCAGCAGCCAAGACGCCTCCCAGACTAGCGCTAGCACAGATACGCAGTATTTT; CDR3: CASSQDASQTSASTDTQYF
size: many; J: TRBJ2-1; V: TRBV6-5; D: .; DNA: TGTGCCAGCAGTTACTCCCAGCGGGCTACCTACAATGAGCAGTTCTTC; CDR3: CASSYSQRATYNEQFF
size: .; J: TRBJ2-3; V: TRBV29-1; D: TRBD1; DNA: TGCAGCGTCCTTTTATCGCTCGGACAGGGCAAGGGTGCGTATTTT; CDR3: CSVLLSLGQGKGAYF
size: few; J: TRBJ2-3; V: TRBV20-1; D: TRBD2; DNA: TGCAGTGCTAGATTCGGGCGGGGGGCAATCACAGATACGCAGTATTTT; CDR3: CSARFGRGAITDTQYF
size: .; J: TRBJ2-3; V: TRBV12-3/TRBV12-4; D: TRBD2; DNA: TGTGCCAGCAGTCCCAGCCCCGGGACTAGCGGGCGCTTCACAGATACGCAGTATTTT; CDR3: CASSPSPGTSGRFTDTQYF
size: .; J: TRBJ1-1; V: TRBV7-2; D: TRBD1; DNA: TGTGCCAGCAGCTTATACAGGGGTCCCGTAGAAGCTTTCTTT; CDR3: CASSLYRGPVEAFF
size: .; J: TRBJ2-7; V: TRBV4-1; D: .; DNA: TGCGCCAGCAGCCAACCCTCGGGACTCCCATACTACGAGCAGTACTTC; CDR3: CASSQPSGLPYYEQYF
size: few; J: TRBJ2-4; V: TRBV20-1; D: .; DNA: TGCAGTGCTAGATTAGCGAGATCAGCCAAAAACATTCAGTACTTC; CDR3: CSARLARSAKNIQYF
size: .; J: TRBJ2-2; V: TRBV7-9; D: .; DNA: TGTGCCAGCAGCTTACCTTCAACCGGGACGCCAGGCGGGGAGCTGTTTTTT; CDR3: CASSLPSTGTPGGELFF
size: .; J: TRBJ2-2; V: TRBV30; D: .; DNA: TGTGCCTGGAGAACCCAGGGACGGGACACCGGGGAGCTGTTTTTT; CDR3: CAWRTQGRDTGELFF
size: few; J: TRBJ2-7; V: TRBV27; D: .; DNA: TGTGCCAGCAGTCCCCTAGCAATTACCCCCTACGAGCAGTACTTC; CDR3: CASSPLAITPYEQYF
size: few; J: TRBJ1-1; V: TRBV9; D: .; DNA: TGTGCCAGCAGCCCACTCGGGAGCATGAACACTGAAGCTTTCTTT; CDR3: CASSPLGSMNTEAFF
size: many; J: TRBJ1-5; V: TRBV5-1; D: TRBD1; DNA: TGCGCCAGCAGCACCGGGACAGCCCTTGGGCCCCAGCATTTT; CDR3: CASSTGTALGPQHF
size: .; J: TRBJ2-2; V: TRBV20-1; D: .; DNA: TGCAGTGCTAGAGATTCAGCGAGGAGCGATTCCGGGGAGCTGTTTTTT; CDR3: CSARDSARSDSGELFF
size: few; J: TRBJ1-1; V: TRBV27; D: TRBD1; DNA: TGTGCCAGCACCGGACAGGAGAACACTGAAGCTTTCTTT; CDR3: CASTGQENTEAFF
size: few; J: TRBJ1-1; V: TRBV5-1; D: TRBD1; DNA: TGCGCCAGCACTACTCCCGGGACAGGGGTCACTGAAGCTTTCTTT; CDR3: CASTTPGTGVTEAFF
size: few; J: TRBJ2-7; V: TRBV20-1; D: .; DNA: TGCAGTGCTAGCGGGGGTCTGGTGCAGGGGAGCTCCTACGAGCAGTACTTC; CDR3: CSASGGLVQGSSYEQYF
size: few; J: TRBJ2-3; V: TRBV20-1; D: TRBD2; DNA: TGCAGTGCTAGAGGAGGAGTGGCGGGAGGGACAGATACGCAGTATTTT; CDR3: CSARGGVAGGTDTQYF
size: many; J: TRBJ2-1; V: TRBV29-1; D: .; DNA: TGCAGCGTTGAAAACCCGGTGAGCTCCTACAATGAGCAGTTCTTC; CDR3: CSVENPVSSYNEQFF
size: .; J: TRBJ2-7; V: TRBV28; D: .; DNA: TGTGCCAGCACCCCCCTTGGGCAGTCCTACGAGCAGTACTTC; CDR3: CASTPLGQSYEQYF
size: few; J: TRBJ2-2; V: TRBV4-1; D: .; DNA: TGCGCCAGCAGCAACAGACAAGCCACCGGGGAGCTGTTTTTT; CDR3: CASSNRQATGELFF
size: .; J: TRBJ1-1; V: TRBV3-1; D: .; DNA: TGTGCCAGCCGGGGGAGAGAGAAAAACACTGAAGCTTTCTTT; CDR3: CASRGREKNTEAFF
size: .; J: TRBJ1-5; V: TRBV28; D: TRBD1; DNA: TGTGCCAGCAGTTTTGGGGACAGGGTTGCCCAGCATTTT; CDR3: CASSFGDRVAQHF
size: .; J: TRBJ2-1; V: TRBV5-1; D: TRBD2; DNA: TGCGCCAGCACTCTGACTAGCGGGGGGGAAGAGCAGTTCTTC; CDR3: CASTLTSGGEEQFF
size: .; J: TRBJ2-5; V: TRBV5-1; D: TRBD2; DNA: TGCGCCAGCAGCTCAACTAGCGGGAGGGGATCGGAGACCCAGTACTTC; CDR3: CASSSTSGRGSETQYF
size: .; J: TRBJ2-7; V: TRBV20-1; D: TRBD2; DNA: TGCAGTGCTCGACCCGGGACTAGCGACCTCTCCGAGCAGTACTTC; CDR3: CSARPGTSDLSEQYF
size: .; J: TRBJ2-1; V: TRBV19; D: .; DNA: TGTGCCAGTAGTACATATGGGGGTTGGGAAAATGAGCAGTTCTTC; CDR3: CASSTYGGWENEQFF
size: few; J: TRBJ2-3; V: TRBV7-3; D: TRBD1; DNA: TGTGCCAGCGCCCGGGACAGGACCACAGATACGCAGTATTTT; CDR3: CASARDRTTDTQYF
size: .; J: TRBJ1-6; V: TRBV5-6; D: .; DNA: TGTGCCAGCAGCGGAAGTAAAACCCCATATTCACCCCTCCACTTT; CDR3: CASSGSKTPYSPLHF
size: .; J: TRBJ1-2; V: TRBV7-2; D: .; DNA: TGTGCCAGCAGCTTAAGTGGGGTCAGTTATGGCTACACCTTC; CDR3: CASSLSGVSYGYTF
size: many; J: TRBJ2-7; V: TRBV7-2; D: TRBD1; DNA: TGTGCCAGCAGCTTAGGGACAGGGGTTCCATACGAGCAGTACTTC; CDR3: CASSLGTGVPYEQYF
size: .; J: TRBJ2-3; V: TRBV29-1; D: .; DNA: TGCAGCGTTGAGAGAGGAACAGATACGCAGTATTTT; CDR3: CSVERGTDTQYF
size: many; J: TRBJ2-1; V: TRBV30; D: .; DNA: TGTGCCTGGAGACGAGGCCAGAGCTCCTACAATGAGCAGTTCTTC; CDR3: CAWRRGQSSYNEQFF
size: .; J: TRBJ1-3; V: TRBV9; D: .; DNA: TGTGCCAGCAGCGCTGGGGGCCGAAACACCATATATTTT; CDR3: CASSAGGRNTIYF
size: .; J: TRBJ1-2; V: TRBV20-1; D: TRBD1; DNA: TGCAGTGTGCAGACAGGGGGGTATGGCTACACCTTC; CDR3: CSVQTGGYGYTF